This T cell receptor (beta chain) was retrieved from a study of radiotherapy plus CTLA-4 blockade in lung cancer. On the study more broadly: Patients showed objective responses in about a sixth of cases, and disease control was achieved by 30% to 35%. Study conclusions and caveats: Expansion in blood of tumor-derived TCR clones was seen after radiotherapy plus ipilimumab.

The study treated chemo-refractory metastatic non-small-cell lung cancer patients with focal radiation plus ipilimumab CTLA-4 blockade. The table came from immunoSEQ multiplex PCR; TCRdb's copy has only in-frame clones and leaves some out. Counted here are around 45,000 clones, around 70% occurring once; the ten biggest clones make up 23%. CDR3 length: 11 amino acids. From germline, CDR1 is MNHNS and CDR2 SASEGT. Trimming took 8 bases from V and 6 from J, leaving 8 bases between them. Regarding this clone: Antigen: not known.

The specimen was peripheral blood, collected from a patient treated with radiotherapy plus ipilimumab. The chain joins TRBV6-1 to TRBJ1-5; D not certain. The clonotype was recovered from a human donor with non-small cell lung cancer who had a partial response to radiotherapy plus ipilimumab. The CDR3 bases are TGTGCCAGCGCTACCACTCAGCCCCAGCATTTT. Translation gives CASATTQPQHF.